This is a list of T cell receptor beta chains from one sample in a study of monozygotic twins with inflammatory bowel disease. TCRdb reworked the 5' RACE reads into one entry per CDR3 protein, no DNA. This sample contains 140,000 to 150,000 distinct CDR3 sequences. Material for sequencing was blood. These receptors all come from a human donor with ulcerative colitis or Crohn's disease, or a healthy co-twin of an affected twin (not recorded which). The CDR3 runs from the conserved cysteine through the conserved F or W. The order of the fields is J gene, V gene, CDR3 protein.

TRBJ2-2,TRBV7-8,CASSLWGQGATGELFF
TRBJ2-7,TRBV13,CASSFQGLATYEQYF
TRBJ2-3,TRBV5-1,CASSERAGGLSDTQYF
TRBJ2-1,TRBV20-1,CSANLAGFVGNEQFF
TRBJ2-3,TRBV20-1,CSARGRGLNTDTQYF
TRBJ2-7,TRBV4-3,CASSHGQGSYEQYF
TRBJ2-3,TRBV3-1,CASSPPGGLGDTQYF
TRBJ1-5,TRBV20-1,CSARGQGLVSNQPQHF
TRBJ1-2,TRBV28,CASSLSLGVGYGYTF
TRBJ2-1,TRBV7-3,CASSSGGTRASYNEQFF
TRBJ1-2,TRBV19,CASSRQNYGYTF
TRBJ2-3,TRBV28,CASDWEREGDTQYF
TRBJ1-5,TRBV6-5,CASSLGQGTGGNQPQHF
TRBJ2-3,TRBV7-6,CASSLSLAGSTDTQYF
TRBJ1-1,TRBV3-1,CASSRYRDTEAFF
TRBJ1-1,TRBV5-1,CASSGSLNTEAFF
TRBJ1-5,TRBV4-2,CASSQALGQPQHF
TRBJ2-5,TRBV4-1,CASSQSRLRMETQYF
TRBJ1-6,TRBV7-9,CASSLDGRSPLHF